The 27 T cell receptor beta chains below were found in one sample sequenced in a study of OX40 agonist ivuxolimab in advanced cancers. The data were produced by immunoSEQ multiplex PCR, yet TCRdb's version contains in-frame clones alone and is incomplete. The data hold nearly 80,000 clones, with 70% to 90% observed a single time. The source was CD4+ or CD8+ T cells sorted from blood, collected in a trial of the OX40 agonist ivuxolimab. The receptor set was obtained from an adult with an advanced solid tumor such as melanoma, head and neck, liver or kidney cancer.

This rearrangement joins TRBV7-9 to TRBJ2-2; D remains ambiguous. Germline assignment: CDR1 SEHNR and CDR2 FQNEAQ (reference sequence). This CDR3 spans 14 amino acids. V lost 5 bases, J lost 5 bases, and 12 bases lay in between. DNA for the CDR3: TGTGCCAGCAGCGATACCTTAGGGACCGGGGAGCTGTTTTTT. Residues: CASSDTLGTGELFF.

J is TRBJ1-1 and V is TRBV7-9; D not certain. The CDR3 contains 18 residues. Trimming removed 5 bases at V and 3 bases at J, with 25 bases between. Germline V gives CDR1 SEHNR, CDR2 FQNEAQ (reference sequence). The CDR3 reads CASSEMYGASLRDTEAFF. In nucleotides, the CDR3 is TGTGCCAGCAGCGAGATGTACGGAGCATCCCTTAGGGACACTGAAGCTTTCTTT.

The chain combines TRBV28 with TRBJ1-1, with unresolved D. This CDR3 spans 12 amino acids. CDR1 MDHEN and CDR2 SYDVKM come from the germline V gene. V was clipped by 6 bases and J by 0 bases, with 5 bases between them. This CDR3 reads CASREVNTEAFF. CDR3 bases: TGTGCCAGCAGGGAAGTGAACACTGAAGCTTTCTTT.

This rearrangement joins TRBV30 to TRBJ2-1; D ambiguous. V gave up 3 bases and J gave up 0 bases, with 6 bases separating them. In germline, CDR1 is GTSNPN, CDR2 SVGIG (reference sequence). The CDR3 is 13 residues long. The CDR3 DNA reads as TGTGCCTGGAGGGAAAGCTCCTACAATGAGCAGTTCTTC. Translated, it gives CAWRESSYNEQFF.

The rearrangement joins TRBV18 to TRBJ2-3; the D is unclear. This CDR3 has 15 amino acids. Germline assignment: CDR1 KGHSH and CDR2 LQKENI. The V and J ends lost 3 bases and 0 bases respectively, with 10 bases between them. The CDR3 nucleotides read TGTGCCAGCTCACCTCCGAGTTTAAGCACAGATACGCAGTATTTT. It is translated as CASSPPSLSTDTQYF.

V is TRBV6-4 and J is TRBJ2-7, with D perhaps matching TRBD2 (5 bases). CDR1 and CDR2 from the germline V gene are MRHNA and SNTAGT. This CDR3 comprises 13 residues. Trimming cost V 5 bases and J 4 bases, with 12 bases left between them. This CDR3 is CASSYGRAYEQYF. The CDR3 DNA sequence: TGTGCCAGCAGTTACGGGCGGGCGTACGAGCAGTACTTC.

V gene TRBV28 combines with J gene TRBJ1-1; 8 bases map to TRBD1. Losses at the gene ends were 4 bases for V and 1 base for J; bases not matched to a gene: 5. Germline CDR1 reads MDHEN; CDR2 reads SYDVKM. This CDR3 contains 15 residues. The CDR3 spells CASSSIQGENTEAFF. CDR3 in DNA: TGTGCCAGCAGTTCTATACAGGGGGAGAACACTGAAGCTTTCTTT. The full variable domain, its missing parts supplied by reference TRBV28 and TRBJ1-1, is DVKVTQSSRYLVKRTGEKVFLECVQDMDHENMFWYRQDPGLGLRLIYFSYDVKMKEKGDIPEGYSVSREKKERFSLILESASTNQTSMYLCASSSIQGENTEAFFGQGTRLTVV.

The chain joins TRBV7-9 to TRBJ1-2, with 10 bases identical to TRBD1. Trimming cost V 5 bases and J 7 bases; bases outside gene matches: 16. The germline CDR1 and CDR2 sequences are SEHNR and FQNEAQ (reference sequence). The CDR3 totals 17 residues. In DNA form, the CDR3 reads TGTGCCAGCAGCCCACGGGAGGAGGGACAGGGGAAGTCTGGCTACACCTTC. It encodes CASSPREEGQGKSGYTF.

The CDR3 spells CAWSVWQGPVGQYF. The CDR3 bases are TGTGCCTGGAGTGTATGGCAGGGGCCTGTTGGGCAGTACTTC. The chain couples TRBV30 to TRBJ2-7; tentative D call: TRBD1 (6 bases). This CDR3 region has 14 residues. Deletions cut 0 bases from V and 9 bases from J, with 18 bases between. From germline, CDR1 is GTSNPN and CDR2 SVGIG (reference sequence).

The V call is TRBV4-2, the J call TRBJ2-7, with a weak D call TRBD2 (5 bases). The CDR3 loop spans 15 amino acids. CDR1 LGHNA and CDR2 YNFKEQ come from the germline V gene. Between the trimmed V and J ends, which lost 0 bases and 9 bases, there was a span of 18 bases. The CDR3 region is CASSQEPGTPWGQYF. CDR3 in DNA: TGTGCCAGCAGCCAAGAACCGGGAACACCCTGGGGGCAGTACTTC.

The rearrangement uses TRBV2 and TRBJ2-1; 9 bases agree with TRBD1. V was clipped by 6 bases and J by 6 bases; unmatched bases: 6. From germline, CDR1 is SNHLY and CDR2 FYNNEI. The CDR3 runs 14 residues. CDR3 sequence: CASSTGQGGNEQFF. The CDR3, as DNA: TGTGCCAGCAGCACGGGACAGGGAGGCAATGAGCAGTTCTTC.

V is TRBV7-9 and J is TRBJ2-3; D call uncertain. Germline CDR1 is SEHNR and CDR2 is FQNEAQ (reference sequence). The CDR3 is 16 amino acids. Trimming left V 5 bases short and J 0 bases short, with 15 bases between. CDR3 amino acids: CASSPSSLASTDTQYF. CDR3 nucleotides: TGTGCCAGCAGCCCGAGTAGCTTGGCTAGCACAGATACGCAGTATTTT. The variable domain in full, completed from reference TRBV7-9 and TRBJ2-3, reads DTGVSQNPRHKITKRGQNVTFRCDPISEHNRLYWYRQTLGQGPEFLTYFQNEAQLEKSRLLSDRFSAERPKGSFSTLEIQRTEQGDSAMYLCASSPSSLASTDTQYFGPGTRLTVL.

The chain joins TRBV5-1 to TRBJ2-1; no clear D. Germline CDR1 SGHRS, CDR2 YFSETQ. The CDR3 totals 13 residues. Trimming removed 5 bases at V and 7 bases at J, with 13 bases between. The CDR3 DNA reads TGCGCCAGCAGTTCGGCTTTCCCGAATGAGCAGTTCTTC. Its translation is CASSSAFPNEQFF.

The chain has TRBV7-9 and TRBJ2-7; D ambiguous. The germline gives CDR1 SEHNR, CDR2 FQNEAQ (reference sequence). The V gene lost 5 bases and the J gene lost 8 bases, with 19 bases spanning the gap. This CDR3 is built from 14 residues. The CDR3 loop is CASSMVYAPIQQYF. The CDR3 coding sequence is TGTGCCAGCAGCATGGTTTATGCCCCAATCCAGCAGTACTTC.

The chain couples TRBV30 to TRBJ1-5; 8 bases are shared with TRBD1. J lost 6 bases, V lost 2 bases, and 6 bases had no gene match. Germline values: CDR1 GTSNPN, CDR2 SVGIG (reference sequence). The CDR3 has 14 amino acids. The CDR3 DNA reads TGTGCCTGGAGTAGTCAGGGGGCCAGTCAGCCCCAGCATTTT. Translated: CAWSSQGASQPQHF.

The V gene is TRBV6-5, the J gene TRBJ2-2, with 10 bases lining up with TRBD1. V lost 9 bases, J lost 4 bases, and 5 bases stayed unmatched. CDR3 length equals 14 residues. Per germline, CDR1 MNHEY and CDR2 SVGAGI. Here the CDR3 reads CASRQGASTGELFF. The CDR3 DNA reads TGTGCCAGTCGACAGGGGGCGAGCACCGGGGAGCTGTTTTTT.

This chain joins TRBV6-6 and TRBJ2-1; 10 nucleotides agree with TRBD2. The length of the CDR3 is 15 residues. V lost 6 bases, J lost 3 bases, and 5 bases stayed unmatched. Germline CDR1 reads MNHNY; CDR2 reads SVGAGI (reference sequence). The CDR3 sequence: CASREREGGYNEQFF. The CDR3 DNA reads TGTGCCAGCAGAGAGCGGGAGGGTGGCTACAATGAGCAGTTCTTC.

The chain is built from TRBV2 and TRBJ2-1, with 9 nucleotides matching TRBD2. CDR1 and CDR2 from the germline V gene are SNHLY and FYNNEI. With 3 bases clipped from V and 7 bases from J, the junction kept 4 bases outside the gene matches. This CDR3 is 14 amino acids long. CDR3 sequence (DNA): TGTGCCAGCAGTGAGTCGCGGGGGGGGAATGAGCAGTTCTTC. Residues: CASSESRGGNEQFF.

In its sample, this clone was seen a few times. The sample has other DNA sequences that encode this CDR3 too. The chain is built from TRBV11-3 and TRBJ2-5, with 14 nucleotides matching TRBD2. This CDR3 is built from 16 residues. From germline, CDR1 is SGHNT and CDR2 YENEEA. V lost 5 bases to trimming and J lost 3 bases; unmatched junction nucleotides: 5. The CDR3 protein is CASSPGTSGGEETQYF. As DNA, the CDR3 is TGTGCCAGCAGCCCGGGGACTAGCGGGGGTGAAGAGACCCAGTACTTC. Using reference TRBV11-3 and TRBJ2-5 for the parts outside the CDR3, the full variable domain is EAGVVQSPRYKIIEKKQPVAFWCNPISGHNTLYWYLQNLGQGPELLIRYENEEAVDDSQLPKDRFSAERLKGVDSTLKIQPAELGDSAVYLCASSPGTSGGEETQYFGPGTRLLVL.

The gene calls are TRBV6-1 and TRBJ1-1, with 7 bases lining up with TRBD1. The CDR3 contains 14 residues. The germline gives CDR1 MNHNS, CDR2 SASEGT. The CDR3 coding sequence is TGTGCGACTCAACCAGGGGGACGAAGAACTGAAGCTTTCTTT. Protein sequence: CATQPGGRRTEAFF.

The V call is TRBV10-3, the J call TRBJ1-1; the match to TRBD1 covers 11 bases. CDR3 length: 18 residues. J was trimmed by 1 base and V by 3 bases; bases with no gene match: 10. Germline-derived CDR1 and CDR2 are ENHRY and SYGVKD. CDR3 coding DNA: TGTGCCATCAGTGAACACGGACAGGGGGCAGGTGGGAACACTGAAGCTTTCTTT. The encoded protein is CAISEHGQGAGGNTEAFF.

To note about this clone: With a far larger clone one base away, a read error is the likely cause. This chain joins TRBV11-2 and TRBJ1-2; D call uncertain. Per germline, CDR1 SGHAT and CDR2 FQNNGV. This CDR3 spans 15 amino acids. In DNA, the CDR3 is TGCGCCAGCAGCCAAGATCCGGGTATGAACTATGGCTACACCTTC. Translating it yields CASSQDPGMNYGYTF. Complete variable domain (other parts from reference TRBV11-2 and TRBJ1-2): EAGVAQSPRYKIIEKRQSVAFWCNPISGHATLYWYQQILGQGPKLLIQFQNNGVVDDSQLPKDRFSAERLKGVDSTLKIQPAKLEDSAVYLCASSQDPGMNYGYTFGSGTRLTVV.

The table lists this clone with a few counts. This chain uses TRBV5-4 with TRBJ2-3; 7 bases fit TRBD1. The CDR3 totals 16 residues. CDR1 and CDR2 (germline): SGHNT, YYREEE (reference sequence). Trimming at V came to 4 bases and at J to 0 bases, leaving 8 bases not matched to a gene. CDR3 in amino acids: CASSADRAPSTDTQYF. In nucleotides, the CDR3 is TGTGCCAGCAGCGCAGACAGGGCACCTAGCACAGATACGCAGTATTTT.

The chain couples TRBV10-3 to TRBJ2-7; possibly TRBD2 for D (6 bases). Germline CDR1 and CDR2: ENHRY and SYGVKD. Trimming cost V 5 bases and J 5 bases, with 19 bases left between them. The CDR3 has 15 amino acids. The CDR3 here is CAISPVTLAFNEQYF. The CDR3 coding sequence is TGTGCCATCAGTCCCGTAACCCTAGCGTTCAACGAGCAGTACTTC.

The V and J genes are TRBV7-9 and TRBJ2-1; D assignment may be TRBD1 or TRBD2 (5 bases each). Germline CDR1 reads SEHNR; CDR2 reads FQNEAQ (reference sequence). This CDR3 has 13 amino acids. Deletions cut 11 bases from V and 2 bases from J, with 13 bases between. The CDR3 bases are TGTGCCGGGCGGATGGGGGCCTACAATGAGCAGTTCTTC. This codes for CAGRMGAYNEQFF.

This clone was recorded once. The identical CDR3 is also encoded by other nucleotide sequences in the sample. The CDR3: CVAKREGITEAFF. The CDR3 DNA reads TGTGTCGCCAAACGTGAGGGGATCACTGAAGCTTTCTTT. V usage is TRBV2 and J usage is TRBJ1-1; D possibly corresponds to TRBD1 (5 bases). The CDR3 is made up of 13 amino acids. The V gene's germline CDR1 is SNHLY and CDR2 FYNNEI.

This clone was observed a few times. The chain links TRBV7-9 to TRBJ2-5; D call uncertain. This CDR3 region has 13 residues. V was trimmed by 1 base and J by 3 bases, leaving 6 bases between them. Germline values: CDR1 SEHNR, CDR2 FQNEAQ (reference sequence). The CDR3 spells CASSLVGKETQYF. Written as DNA, the CDR3 is TGTGCCAGCAGCTTAGTGGGAAAAGAGACCCAGTACTTC.